Sequencing of this TCR beta chain was carried out in a study of OX40 agonist ivuxolimab in advanced cancers. Study at large: Age averaged around 60 years (range roughly 23 to 79), and 82.7% were male. Study-level results: Clonal expansion from baseline to week 6 occurred in both CD4+ and CD8+ T cells. Researchers did not establish what antigens the expanded peripheral T cells target. Averaging showed that CD8+ T cells had more expanded clones than CD4+ did.

The CDR3 totals 15 residues. In germline, CDR1 is SGHNT, CDR2 YYREEE (reference sequence). V lost 3 bases, J lost 3 bases, and 13 bases lay in between. Using immunoSEQ multiplex PCR, the repertoire was profiled, and TCRdb retains in-frame clones only, with some absent. Here the sample spans some 50,000 clones, 88% being singletons. For this clone: The antigen remains unidentified.

The source of this sequence is an adult with an advanced solid tumor such as melanoma, head and neck, liver or kidney cancer. This chain uses TRBV5-4 with TRBJ2-1; D remains unclear. Here the sequenced sample was CD4+ or CD8+ T cells sorted from blood, taken in a trial of the OX40 agonist ivuxolimab. CDR3 sequence: CASSSQVTIYNEQFF. The CDR3 nucleotides are TGTGCCAGCAGCTCTCAGGTGACCATCTACAATGAGCAGTTCTTC. The entire variable domain, with the rest obtained from reference TRBV5-4 and TRBJ2-1, is as follows: ETGVTQSPTHLIKTRGQQVTLRCSSQSGHNTVSWYQQALGQGPQFIFQYYREEENGRGNFPPRFSGLQFPNYSSELNVNALELDDSALYLCASSSQVTIYNEQFFGPGTRLTVL.